This T cell receptor beta chain was sequenced during a study of cytomegalovirus exposure and HLA in healthy donors. This CDR3 spans 15 amino acids. The germline gives CDR1 MNHEY, CDR2 SVGAGI. V was pared by 6 bases and J by 8 bases, with 17 bases between. Clones were read by immunoSEQ multiplex PCR, and TCRdb kept only the in-frame ones, dropping some. The sample holds fewer than 85,000 clones, 90% to 97% seen once. The sequence came from a young woman in good health and CMV-seronegative. Sequenced material: PBMCs. V usage is TRBV6-5 and J usage is TRBJ1-6; TRBD1 might be the D (6 bases). The CDR3 nucleotides read TGTGCCAGCAGGGACCTTGGACAGCCCTATTCACCCCTCCACTTT. It encodes CASRDLGQPYSPLHF.